This TCR beta chain stems from a study of blood T cell repertoires in COVID-19. Study-level background: COVID-19 samples from acute and convalescent phases originated in the United States, Italy and Spain.

Under the authors' procedure: For nucleated cells, counts were estimated from reference gene primer amplification. Sequencing was performed with immunoSEQ multiplex PCR; in TCRdb, only in-frame clones are kept and a portion is missing. That table furnishes V, J and clone size, whereas the DNA furnished D and trimming. The data hold around 200,000 clones, with approximately 84% observed a single time. Germline CDR1 is MNHEY and CDR2 is SMNVEV (reference sequence). V dropped 5 bases and J dropped 2 bases, with 7 bases sitting between them. This CDR3 spans 13 amino acids. The receptor was isolated from a human donor in a cohort sampled during active COVID-19. Material for sequencing was peripheral blood. V and J are TRBV27 and TRBJ1-3; weak D call: TRBD1 (5 bases). Here the CDR3 DNA reads TGTGCCAGCAGTATCAGGGCTGGAAACACCATATATTTT. It is translated as CASSIRAGNTIYF.